The 10 T cell receptor beta chains below all came from one sample that was sequenced in a study of OX40 agonist ivuxolimab in advanced cancers. Generated by immunoSEQ multiplex PCR, the TCRdb table keeps only in-frame clones and is missing some. This table holds around 50,000 clones, about 81% found once. Source: CD4+ or CD8+ T cells sorted from blood, taken in a trial of the OX40 agonist ivuxolimab. The source is an adult with an advanced solid tumor such as melanoma, head and neck, liver or kidney cancer.

The chain combines TRBV18 with TRBJ2-5, with no clear D. The ends were cut back, 0 bases at V and 1 base at J, with 9 bases in the middle. The CDR3 contains 15 residues. Germline CDR1 KGHSH, CDR2 LQKENI. As DNA, the CDR3 is TGTGCCAGCTCACCACCTCCAGGCATCCAAGAGACCCAGTACTTC. This codes for CASSPPPGIQETQYF. The entire variable domain, with the rest obtained from reference TRBV18 and TRBJ2-5, is as follows: NAGVMQNPRHLVRRRGQEARLRCSPMKGHSHVYWYRQLPEEGLKFMVYLQKENIIDESGMPKERFSAEFPKEGPSILRIQQVVRGDSAAYFCASSPPPGIQETQYFGPGTRLLVL.

V gene TRBV5-4 combines with J gene TRBJ1-3, with D tentatively TRBD1 (6 bases). Trimming stripped 1 base from V and 4 bases from J, with 12 bases between. From germline, CDR1 is SGHNT and CDR2 YYREEE (reference sequence). This CDR3 region has 15 residues. The CDR3: CASSLIGGEGNTIYF. The CDR3 nucleotides read TGTGCCAGCAGCTTGATTGGGGGCGAGGGAAACACCATATATTTT.

The chain carries TRBV5-1 and TRBJ1-2, with TRBD1 as a possible D gene (6 bases). The CDR3 extends over 12 amino acids. Trimming removed 7 bases from V and 7 bases from J, with 14 bases in between. CDR1 SGHRS and CDR2 YFSETQ come from the germline V gene. The CDR3 DNA reads as TGCGCCAGCGCCACCGAGGGGGTTGGCTACACCTTC. It codes for CASATEGVGYTF.

The DNA for the CDR3 is TGCGCCAGCAAAGCGGGATTAAACGAGCAGTACTTC. It codes for CASKAGLNEQYF. This sequence joins TRBV10-2 and TRBJ2-7; TRBD2 matches at 7 bases. The CDR3 is 12 amino acids. Trimming at V came to 7 bases and at J to 5 bases, leaving 5 bases not matched to a gene. CDR1 and CDR2 (germline): WSHSY, SAAADI.

CDR3: CASSLGGWGQGHGYTF. CDR3 DNA: TGCGCCAGCAGCTTGGGAGGGTGGGGCCAGGGGCATGGCTACACCTTC. V is TRBV5-1 and J is TRBJ1-2; tentatively, D is TRBD1 (6 bases). Germline values: CDR1 SGHRS, CDR2 YFSETQ. The CDR3 length is 16 residues. V lost 0 bases and J 6 bases, leaving 18 bases between the germline ends.

This rearrangement joins TRBV19 to TRBJ1-2; D unresolved. Germline V gene sequence: CDR1 LNHDA, CDR2 SQIVND (reference sequence). This CDR3 has 15 amino acids. Trimming stripped 4 bases from V and 0 bases from J, with 12 bases between. The CDR3 region has the DNA TGTGCCAGTAGTAGTCAGGATCCTCCTAACTATGGCTACACCTTC. This translates into CASSSQDPPNYGYTF.

V gene TRBV6-1 combines with J gene TRBJ1-5; D is ambiguous. Germline CDR1 reads MNHNS; CDR2 reads SASEGT. Trimming took off 5 bases at V and 6 bases at J, with 5 bases between the two ends. The CDR3 totals 11 residues. The CDR3 reads CASSYSQPQHF. The CDR3 DNA reads as TGTGCCAGCAGTTATAGTCAGCCCCAGCATTTT.

The V and J genes are TRBV19 and TRBJ2-1, with TRBD1 matching 7 bases. The J segment lost 3 bases and the V segment lost 6 bases, leaving 2 bases of the junction unmatched. CDR3 length: 13 residues. Germline CDR1 reads LNHDA; CDR2 reads SQIVND (reference sequence). The CDR3 loop reads CASRGGRYNEQFF. In DNA, the CDR3 is TGTGCCAGTAGAGGGGGCCGCTACAATGAGCAGTTCTTC.

This clone was seen a single time. The chain carries TRBV29-1 and TRBJ1-1; D may be TRBD1 (5 bases). Germline CDR1 SQVTM, CDR2 ANQGSEA. The CDR3 is 11 amino acids. Trimming pared 3 bases from V and 4 bases from J, leaving 6 bases between. CDR3 nucleotides: TGCAGCGTTGACAGGGCCACTGAAGCTTTCTTT. Its translation: CSVDRATEAFF.

This clone was seen a single time. The V call is TRBV6-1, the J call TRBJ2-3; 9 bases agree with TRBD1. The germline V gene has CDR1 MNHNS and CDR2 SASEGT. The CDR3 extends over 16 amino acids. Trimming at V came to 2 bases and at J to 4 bases, leaving 7 bases not matched to a gene. CDR3 sequence (DNA): TGTGCCAGCAGTGAAACCGGGACAGGGAGCTCAGATACGCAGTATTTT. Amino acids: CASSETGTGSSDTQYF.